The T cell receptor beta chain described here comes from a study of blood T cell repertoires in COVID-19 (dated by TCRdb to 2018 to 2021). For the wider study: Samples covering the acute and convalescent phases of COVID-19 were provided by collaborators in the United States, Italy and Spain. The prospective study material was composed of cDNA or gDNA derived from T cells, B-cell-depleted T cells, or PBMCs. The samples were drawn from two sources: the first 160 participants of the ongoing ImmuneRACE study, and 1,000 to 1,500 subjects contributed by 6 global collaborators. Where HLA class I and class II types were available, the types were taken from metadata supplied by the sample provider, not from assay-based typing. The sample metadata nearly always contained a de-identified subject ID, COVID-19 status, age in years and sex. The repertoires were released in a freely available public database meant as a resource for research on the immune response to SARS-CoV-2. Subjects who had been exposed to COVID-19, were actively infected with it, or had recovered from it provided the deeply sampled blood TCRbeta repertoires that made up the dataset. The research as a whole found: Clinical and demographic metadata were provided uncurated, with the amount varying by source and participant.

Notes on this clone: No antigen is known for it. Per-base qualities were not stored, and no clone one base away is much larger.

Compared with germline, V lacks 6 bases and J lacks 8 bases; bases without a gene match: 12. The germline V gene gives CDR1 as SQVTM and CDR2 as ANQGSEA. Measured from the cysteine to the phenylalanine, the CDR3 is 15 residues long. Only the CDR3 portion is preserved as DNA: 45 bases, with reading frame beginning at the first base. Collaborating institutions collected whole blood in K2EDTA tubes following their own protocols. For TCRbeta analysis, collaborator samples were shipped as frozen whole blood, as isolated PBMCs, or as DNA extracted from either sample type. TCRbeta CDR3 regions were amplified from genomic DNA by means of the immunoSEQ Assay, a bias-controlled multiplex PCR. Per the source publication's procedure: Nucleated cell counts per sample were estimated from amplification of reference gene primers within the assay. Sequence reads were collapsed and filtered to measure the absolute abundance of every unique TCRbeta CDR3 rearrangement. For each sample, productive Simpson clonality was calculated as the square root of Simpson's diversity index across productive rearrangements. Imported from immuneACCESS, the table was reduced by TCRdb to in-frame sequences with V and J called. These copies leave out some clones; in studies compared against another copy, an unresolved V gene accounts for under half, and the cause of the remainder is not known. V and J calls and clone size are as listed in that table; D and trimming were resolved from the DNA. For this sample there are 160,000 or so clones; 80% to 90% appear just once. The ten largest clones take up roughly 15% of the sample.

The receptor comes from a woman aged 40 to 55 with acute or convalescent COVID-19. Sequenced sample: peripheral blood. In this chain, TRBV29-1 is recombined with TRBJ1-6, with 8 junctional bases fitting TRBD1. CDR3 protein: CSVRLDGQGDSPLHF. Read as DNA, the sequence is TGCAGCGTGAGATTAGACGGACAGGGTGATTCACCCCTCCACTTT.